Below, 4 T cell receptor beta chains from the same sample are listed, as sequenced in a study of blood T cell repertoires in COVID-19. Profiled with immunoSEQ multiplex PCR; TCRdb holds only in-frame clones, not every one. The profile covers around 700,000 clones, with just under 90% appearing a single time and roughly 0.26% taken by the ten largest. Sequences were obtained from peripheral blood. The receptors were sampled from a woman aged 18-29 years with acute or convalescent COVID-19.

The chain carries TRBV27 and TRBJ2-1; the match to TRBD2 covers 9 bases. The CDR3 sequence is 17 residues long. After removal of 4 bases from V and 4 bases from J, the junction contained 11 bases not matched to a gene. Germline loops: CDR1 MNHEY, CDR2 SMNVEV (reference sequence). CDR3 DNA sequence: TGTGCCAGCAGTTCGCGGCGGGGGGGCCCTACTTACAATGAGCAGTTCTTC. Its translation is CASSSRRGGPTYNEQFF.

This chain joins TRBV6-2 or TRBV6-3 and TRBJ1-3, with D possibly TRBD1 on 5 matching bases. Germline CDR1 reads MNHEY; CDR2 reads SVGEGT. There are 17 residues in the CDR3. V lost 2 bases and J 0 bases, leaving 14 bases between the germline ends. CDR3 sequence (DNA): TGTGCCAGCAGTTACCCTATGGACACCGTCTCTGGAAACACCATATATTTT. It is translated as CASSYPMDTVSGNTIYF.

V gene TRBV19 combines with J gene TRBJ1-1; D remains ambiguous. The V end was cut by 1 base, the J end by 14 bases, with 11 bases between. There are 11 residues in the CDR3. From germline, CDR1 is LNHDA and CDR2 SQIVND (reference sequence). The CDR3 spells CASSIGPGEFF. CDR3 coding DNA: TGTGCCAGTAGTATAGGTCCCGGGGAGTTCTTT.

The chain has TRBV10-2 and TRBJ1-1; unclear D gene. Trimming removed 2 bases from V and 1 base from J, with 8 bases in between. Germline V CDR1 and CDR2: WSHSY, SAAADI. This CDR3 has 14 residues. The CDR3 is CASSETKANTEAFF. The CDR3 coding sequence is TGCGCCAGCAGTGAGACTAAGGCGAACACTGAAGCTTTCTTT.